This TCR beta chain was documented in a study of cytomegalovirus exposure and HLA in healthy donors. As for the study in general: Around 190 million T cells yielded more than 90 million unique TCR beta sequences, as an earlier analysis found. Most donors, 80% to 90% of a few hundred genotyped, fell in the Caucasian-associated ancestry cluster. Study conclusions and caveats: Later analysis identified a missense DCLRE1C variant that was linked to TCR beta V- and J-gene trimming.

The junction had 10 bases not matched to a gene; V was cut back by 4 bases and J by 7 bases. Germline loops: CDR1 MGHRA, CDR2 YSYEKL. The CDR3 runs to 18 residues. Notes on this clone: Its antigen is unidentified.

The PCR had 60 Vbeta and 13 Jbeta primers. Some clones are missing from TCRdb's copy, which holds only in-frame ones; the method was immunoSEQ multiplex PCR. The sample includes 95,000 to 120,000 clones, approximately 83% seen only once; the top ten take 2.5%. This chain connects TRBV4-1 to TRBJ2-2; TRBD2 matches 15 bases. The sequence derives from a young woman in good health and CMV-seronegative. The sequenced sample was PBMCs. The CDR3 is CASSLRTSGGARNGELFF. The DNA of the CDR3 is TGCGCCAGCAGCCTAAGGACTAGCGGGGGGGCACGGAACGGGGAGCTGTTTTTT.